This note documents a single TCR beta chain sequence. In its sample, this clone was seen many times. Its target antigen remains unknown. Sequencing ends 3 residues short of the CDR3 end; the germline J gene provides the rest. This entry is derived from a study of T cell clonality in common variable immunodeficiency (dated by TCRdb to between 2014 and 2017). The investigation overall reported the following: CVID subjects shared fewer TCRbeta clones with each other than healthy controls did (p < 0.0001). TCRbeta clonality was higher in CVID subjects than in healthy controls (t-test p = 0.018), and the increase was most characteristic of about a third of subjects. Fewer deletions and N-nucleotide insertions were reportedly observed in CVID TCRbeta sequences, and highly modified clones with 13 or more V deletions were reportedly absent from CVID TCRbeta sequences. Even though DNA input was equal, the average per sample came to 80,000 to 100,000 unique sequences for controls compared with 30,000 to 40,000 for CVID samples. Differences among patients in the CVID cohort limited the correlations between repertoire features and clinical complications. According to the authors, figuring out what caused the increased clonality in CVID would require sequencing the repertoires of T cell subpopulations.

For sequencing input, CVID and control samples contributed equivalent amounts of genomic DNA. For every sample, a 60 bp segment covering the rearranged TCRbeta CDR3 region was amplified and then sequenced. The immunoSEQ assay, a bias-corrected multiplex PCR with high-throughput sequencing, was employed for TCRbeta amplification. Per the original workflow: Each unique nucleotide sequence was treated as a clone and annotated with V, D and J genes, copy number and frequency. Sequences were labeled productive if in frame, and non-productive if out of frame or containing stop codons. As previously described, Shannon's entropy was used to calculate clonality. The predicted amino acid sequences of productive clones were used to derive mean CDR3 Kyte-Doolittle hydropathy. Scaled V gene usage was hierarchically clustered using Manhattan distance and complete linkage with the R hclust function. To assess clone sharing by CDR3 amino acid sequence, 12 repertoires per group were resampled over 100 rounds. The repertoires were searched for 70 published EBV-specific TCRbeta sequences and 200 to 300 published CMV-specific TCRbeta sequences. A couple of CVID samples that yielded fewer than 10,000 sequences were excluded from the analysis, so approximately 40 CVID repertoires were retained. TCRdb stores this immuneACCESS table with in-frame sequences only. Part of the clones is absent; in the studies checked, under half of the shortfall reflects unresolved V genes, and no reason is known for the rest. V and J calls and clone size follow that table, whereas D and trimming were derived from the DNA. The sample comprises roughly 42,000 clones, and every one was counted more than once. Of the sample, roughly 6% is held by the ten largest clones.

Standard criteria, namely reduction of serum IgG, IgA and/or IgM below the normal range together with specific antibody deficiency, were applied for the diagnosis of CVID. The CVID group comprised 40 to 45 subjects, 15 female and about 29 male, aged 9 to 64 years with a mean age of around 40. Most of the CVID patients and most of the healthy controls were of Caucasian heritage. All CVID subjects had received replacement immunoglobulin therapy for at least one year at the time of study participation. At blood collection, none of the CVID subjects was ill or on immunomodulatory or immunosuppressive medication. Heparinized peripheral whole blood samples of roughly 5 to 8.5 ml were obtained from each donor. Genomic DNA from adults with common variable immune deficiency (CVID) and from healthy adult controls was used to sequence TCRbeta CDR3 repertoires. Diluted blood was subjected to density centrifugation over Hypaque 1077 or Ficoll-Paque for isolation of peripheral blood mononuclear cells. Genomic DNA was obtained from unsorted mononuclear cells using either Qiagen column purification or a centrifugation-based method.

The CDR3 spans 14 residues, from the cysteine through the phenylalanine. Shown are 33 bases from within the CDR3, in frame from base 1. CDR1 and CDR2, looked up from the germline V gene, are SQVTM and ANQGSEA. V is cut back by 4 bases and J by 5 bases, with 6 bases in the junction unmatched. Source material: peripheral blood mononuclear cells. The source of this sequence is a human donor with common variable immunodeficiency. This receptor chain uses TRBV29-1 and TRBJ2-2; TRBD1 aligns with 8 central bases. Incomplete CDR3 DNA: TGCAGCGTTGGCGCGCAGGGGGCGACCGGGGAG. Its amino acids are CSVGAQGATGE. The whole CDR3 protein is CSVGAQGATGELFF.